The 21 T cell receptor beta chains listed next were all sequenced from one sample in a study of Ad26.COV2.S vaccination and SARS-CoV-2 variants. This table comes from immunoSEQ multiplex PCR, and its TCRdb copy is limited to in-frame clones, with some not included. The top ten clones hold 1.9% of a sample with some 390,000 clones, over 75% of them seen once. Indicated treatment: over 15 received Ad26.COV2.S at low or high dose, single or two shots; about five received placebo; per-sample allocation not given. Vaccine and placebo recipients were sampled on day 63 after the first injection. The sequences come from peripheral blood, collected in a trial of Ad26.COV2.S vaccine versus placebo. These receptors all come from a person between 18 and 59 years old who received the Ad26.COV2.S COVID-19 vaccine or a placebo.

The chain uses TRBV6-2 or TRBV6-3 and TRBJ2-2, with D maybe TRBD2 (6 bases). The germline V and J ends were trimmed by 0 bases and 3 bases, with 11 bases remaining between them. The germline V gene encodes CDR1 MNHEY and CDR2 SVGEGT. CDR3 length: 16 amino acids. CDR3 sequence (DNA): TGTGCCAGCAGTTACTCGGGGGGAGCTTACACCGGGGAGCTGTTTTTT. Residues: CASSYSGGAYTGELFF.

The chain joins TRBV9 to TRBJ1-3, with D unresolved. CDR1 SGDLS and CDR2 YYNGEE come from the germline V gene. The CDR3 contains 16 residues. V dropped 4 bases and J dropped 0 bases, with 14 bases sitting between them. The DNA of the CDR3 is TGTGCCAGCAGCTTCGGCGGCAGATCCTCTGGAAACACCATATATTTT. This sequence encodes CASSFGGRSSGNTIYF.

CDR3 amino acids: CASSETGNTEAFF. The DNA for the CDR3 is TGCGCCAGCAGTGAGACAGGTAACACTGAAGCTTTCTTT. V usage is TRBV10-1 and J usage is TRBJ1-1; TRBD1 might be the D (5 bases). The ends were cut back, 2 bases at V and 2 bases at J, with 6 bases in the middle. Germline CDR1 reads WNHNN; CDR2 reads SYGVQD (reference sequence). The CDR3 is 13 amino acids.

In nucleotides, the CDR3 is TGTGCCAGCAGCCCACCCGGGACAGGGGACTACAATGAGCAGTTCTTC. The encoded protein is CASSPPGTGDYNEQFF. The V and J genes are TRBV7-9 and TRBJ2-1; 10 bases map to TRBD1. The ends lost 5 bases at V and 3 bases at J; junction bases unmatched: 7. The CDR3 covers 16 residues. Germline CDR1 and CDR2: SEHNR and FQNEAQ (reference sequence).

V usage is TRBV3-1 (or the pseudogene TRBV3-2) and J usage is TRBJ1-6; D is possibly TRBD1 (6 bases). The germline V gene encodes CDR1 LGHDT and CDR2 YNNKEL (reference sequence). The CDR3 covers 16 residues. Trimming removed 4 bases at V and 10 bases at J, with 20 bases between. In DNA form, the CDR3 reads TGTGCCAGCAGCCTGAAGATAGGGCAGGGGAACTCACCCCTCCACTTT. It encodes CASSLKIGQGNSPLHF.

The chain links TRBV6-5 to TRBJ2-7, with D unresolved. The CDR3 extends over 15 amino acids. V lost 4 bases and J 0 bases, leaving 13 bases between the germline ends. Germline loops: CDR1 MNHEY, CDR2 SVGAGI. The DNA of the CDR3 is TGTGCCAGCAGTTCCCCCGGGTCGAGCTCCTACGAGCAGTACTTC. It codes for CASSSPGSSSYEQYF.

The CDR3 spells CASSSRLAGVGDTQYF. CDR3 nucleotides: TGTGCCAGCAGTTCGCGACTAGCGGGAGTAGGAGATACGCAGTATTTT. The chain recombines TRBV6-6 with TRBJ2-3; 12 nucleotides align to TRBD2. After removal of 4 bases from V and 5 bases from J, the junction contained 7 bases not matched to a gene. Germline V gene lookup returns CDR1 MNHNY and CDR2 SVGAGI (reference sequence). The CDR3 is 16 amino acids.

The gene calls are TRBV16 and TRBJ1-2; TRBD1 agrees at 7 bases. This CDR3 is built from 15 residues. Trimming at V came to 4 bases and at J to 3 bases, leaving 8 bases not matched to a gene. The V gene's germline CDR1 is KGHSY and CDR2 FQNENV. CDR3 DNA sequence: TGTGCCAGCAGCCCCCGGACAGGTCAGGACTATGGCTACACCTTC. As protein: CASSPRTGQDYGYTF.

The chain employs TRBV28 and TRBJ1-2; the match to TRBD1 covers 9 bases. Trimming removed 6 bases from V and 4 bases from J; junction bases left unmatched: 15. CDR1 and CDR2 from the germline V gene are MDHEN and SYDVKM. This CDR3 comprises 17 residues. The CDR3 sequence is CASRPDRGKTPIYGYTF. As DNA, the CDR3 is TGTGCCAGCAGACCCGACAGGGGGAAAACTCCCATCTATGGCTACACCTTC.

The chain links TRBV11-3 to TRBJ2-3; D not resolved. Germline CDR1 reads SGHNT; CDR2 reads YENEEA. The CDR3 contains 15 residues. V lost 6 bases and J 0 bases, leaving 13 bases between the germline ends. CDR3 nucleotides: TGTGCCAGCAGTCTACATAAGTCGAGCACAGATACGCAGTATTTT. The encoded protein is CASSLHKSSTDTQYF.

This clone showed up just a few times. CDR3 DNA: TGTGCCAGCAGCCGGATCGGGGGCTCTGGTTCACCCCTCCACTTT. This gives the protein CASSRIGGSGSPLHF. The chain is built from TRBV7-3 and TRBJ1-6, with D possibly TRBD1 on 6 matching bases. This CDR3 has 15 amino acids. Trimming took 5 bases from V and 9 from J, leaving 17 bases between them. Germline values: CDR1 SGHTA, CDR2 FQGTGA.

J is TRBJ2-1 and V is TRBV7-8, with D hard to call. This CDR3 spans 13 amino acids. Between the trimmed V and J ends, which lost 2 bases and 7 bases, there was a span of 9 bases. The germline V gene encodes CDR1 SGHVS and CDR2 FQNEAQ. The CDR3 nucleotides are TGTGCCAGCAGCTTAAGTTTATGGAATGAGCAGTTCTTC. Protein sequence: CASSLSLWNEQFF.

CDR3 protein: CASSPLGLGEAFF. The CDR3 DNA follows: TGTGCCAGTAGTCCCTTGGGATTGGGCGAAGCTTTCTTT. This chain joins TRBV19 and TRBJ1-1; D is undetermined. The CDR3 runs 13 residues. V was pared by 5 bases and J by 8 bases, with 15 bases between. CDR1 LNHDA and CDR2 SQIVND come from the germline V gene (reference sequence). Using reference TRBV19 and TRBJ1-1 for the parts outside the CDR3, the full variable domain is DGGITQSPKYLFRKEGQNVTLSCEQNLNHDAMYWYRQDPGQGLRLIYYSQIVNDFQKGDIAEGYSVSREKKESFPLTVTSAQKNPTAFYLCASSPLGLGEAFFGQGTRLTVV.

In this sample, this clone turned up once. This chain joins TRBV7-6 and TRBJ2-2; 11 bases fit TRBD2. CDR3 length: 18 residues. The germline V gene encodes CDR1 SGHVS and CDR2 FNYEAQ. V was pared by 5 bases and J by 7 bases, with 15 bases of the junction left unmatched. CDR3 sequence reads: CASSPFLSGRAPIGELFF. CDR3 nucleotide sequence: TGTGCCAGCAGCCCCTTTCTTAGCGGGAGGGCCCCTATCGGGGAGCTGTTTTTT.

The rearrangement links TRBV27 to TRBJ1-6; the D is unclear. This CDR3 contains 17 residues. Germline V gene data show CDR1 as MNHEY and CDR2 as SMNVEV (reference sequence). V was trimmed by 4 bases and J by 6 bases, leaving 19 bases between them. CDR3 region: CASSYRVDLPLNSPLHF. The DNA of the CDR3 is TGTGCCAGCAGTTATAGGGTTGACTTGCCCCTTAATTCACCCCTCCACTTT.

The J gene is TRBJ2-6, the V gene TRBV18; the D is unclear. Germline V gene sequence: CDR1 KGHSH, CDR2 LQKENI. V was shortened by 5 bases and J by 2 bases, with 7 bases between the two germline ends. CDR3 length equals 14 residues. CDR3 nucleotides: TGTGCCAGCTCAGCTGGGGCTGGGGCCAACGTCCTGACTTTC. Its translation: CASSAGAGANVLTF.

CDR3: CASSESGLAGYNEQFF. Here the CDR3 DNA reads TGCGCCAGCAGTGAGTCGGGACTAGCGGGATACAATGAGCAGTTCTTC. This sequence joins TRBV10-1 and TRBJ2-1; 13 nucleotides agree with TRBD2. With 0 bases clipped from V and 4 bases from J, the junction kept 0 bases outside the gene matches. Germline-derived CDR1 and CDR2 are WNHNN and SYGVQD (reference sequence). The CDR3 extends over 16 amino acids.

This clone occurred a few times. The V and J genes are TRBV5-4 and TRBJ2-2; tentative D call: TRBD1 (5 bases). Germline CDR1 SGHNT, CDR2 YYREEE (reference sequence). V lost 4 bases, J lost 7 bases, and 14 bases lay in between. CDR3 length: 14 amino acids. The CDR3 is CASSVDQGHGELFF. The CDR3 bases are TGTGCCAGCAGCGTGGATCAGGGTCACGGGGAGCTGTTTTTT.

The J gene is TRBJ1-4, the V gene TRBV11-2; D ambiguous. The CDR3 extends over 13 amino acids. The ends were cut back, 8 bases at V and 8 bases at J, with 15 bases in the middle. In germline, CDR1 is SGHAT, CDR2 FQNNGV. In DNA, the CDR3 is TGTGCCAGCGCCTTTACGGGCGGGGAAAAACTGTTTTTT. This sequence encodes CASAFTGGEKLFF. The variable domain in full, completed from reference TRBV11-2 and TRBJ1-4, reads EAGVAQSPRYKIIEKRQSVAFWCNPISGHATLYWYQQILGQGPKLLIQFQNNGVVDDSQLPKDRFSAERLKGVDSTLKIQPAKLEDSAVYLCASAFTGGEKLFFGSGTQLSVL.

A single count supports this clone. The CDR3: CASSPGTSGISETQYF. The CDR3 DNA reads TGTGCCAGCAGCCCCGGGACTAGCGGGATTTCAGAGACCCAGTACTTC. V gene TRBV3-1 (or the pseudogene TRBV3-2) combines with J gene TRBJ2-5; TRBD2 matches at 13 bases. CDR1 is LGHDT, CDR2 YNNKEL, per germline (reference sequence). Unmatched junction bases numbered 6, after V lost 4 bases and J lost 4 bases. The CDR3 contains 16 residues.

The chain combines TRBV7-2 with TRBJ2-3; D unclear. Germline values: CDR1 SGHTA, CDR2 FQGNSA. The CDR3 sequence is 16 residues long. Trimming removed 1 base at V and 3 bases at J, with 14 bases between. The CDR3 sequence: CASSLDGARRTDTQYF. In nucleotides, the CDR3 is TGTGCCAGCAGCTTAGACGGCGCGAGACGGACAGATACGCAGTATTTT.